Shown below are 32 T cell receptor beta chains from a single sample sequenced in a study of shared clonotypes between healthy human individuals. TCRdb's copy holds only in-frame clones and misses some; the assay was immunoSEQ multiplex PCR. The repertoire holds roughly 330,000 clones, with about 74% as singletons. The source material was memory CD4+ T cells sorted from blood. Described subset: CD45RA-negative fraction. These receptors all stem from a man between 25 and 39 years old in good health.

This chain links TRBV11-3 with TRBJ2-3, with unresolved D. The germline gives CDR1 SGHNT, CDR2 YENEEA. CDR3 length equals 14 residues. V was clipped by 3 bases and J by 5 bases, with 12 bases between them. In DNA form, the CDR3 reads TGTGCCAGCAGCTTCGGGCTAGTCGGAGATACGCAGTATTTT. Encoded protein: CASSFGLVGDTQYF.

The chain links TRBV11-3 to TRBJ1-2; D is undetermined. Trimming took off 3 bases at V and 4 bases at J, with 9 bases between the two ends. The germline CDR1 and CDR2 sequences are SGHNT and YENEEA. This CDR3 comprises 13 residues. The CDR3 is CASSFLGGYGYTF. The CDR3 DNA sequence: TGTGCCAGCAGCTTTTTGGGTGGCTATGGCTACACCTTC. The full variable domain, rest sourced from reference TRBV11-3 and TRBJ1-2, is EAGVVQSPRYKIIEKKQPVAFWCNPISGHNTLYWYLQNLGQGPELLIRYENEEAVDDSQLPKDRFSAERLKGVDSTLKIQPAELGDSAVYLCASSFLGGYGYTFGSGTRLTVV.

The chain uses TRBV11-2 and TRBJ2-1, with D uncertain. Per the germline V gene, CDR1 is SGHAT and CDR2 is FQNNGV. V dropped 4 bases and J dropped 10 bases, with 11 bases sitting between them. The CDR3 length is 12 residues. The chain's CDR3 is CASSSIRVEQFF. The CDR3 DNA reads as TGTGCCAGCAGCTCCATACGAGTCGAGCAGTTCTTC.

On this clone itself: This CDR3 is also generated by other DNA sequences in the sample. The DNA of the CDR3 is TGCAGCGTTGAGGTGGGACAGGCCTACGAGCAGTACTTC. Residues: CSVEVGQAYEQYF. This chain uses TRBV29-1 with TRBJ2-7; 8 bases match TRBD1. This CDR3 is 13 amino acids long. V lost 3 bases, J lost 2 bases, and 3 bases stayed unmatched. Germline V gene lookup returns CDR1 SQVTM and CDR2 ANQGSEA.

This chain links TRBV2 with TRBJ2-1; a weak D match, TRBD1 (6 bases). Trimming pared 5 bases from V and 3 bases from J, leaving 11 bases between. The CDR3 consists of 14 residues. Germline V CDR1 and CDR2: SNHLY, FYNNEI. Here the CDR3 DNA reads TGTGCCAGCAGTTCACAGGGAATCTACAATGAGCAGTTCTTC. Translated, it gives CASSSQGIYNEQFF.

The rearrangement joins TRBV28 to TRBJ1-4, with D unresolved. The CDR3 is 14 amino acids. Between the trimmed V and J ends, which lost 4 bases and 3 bases, there was a span of 9 bases. Germline CDR1 reads MDHEN; CDR2 reads SYDVKM. The CDR3 loop is CASSWSYSNEKLFF. The CDR3 nucleotides read TGTGCCAGCAGTTGGTCCTACTCTAATGAAAAACTGTTTTTT.

This sequence joins TRBV6-1 and TRBJ2-3, with 7 nucleotides matching TRBD2. The germline V gene has CDR1 MNHNS and CDR2 SASEGT. The CDR3 totals 13 residues. V lost 1 base and J lost 8; bases outside the gene matches: 3. CDR3: CASSEGGGSTQYF. DNA for the CDR3: TGTGCCAGCAGTGAAGGGGGGGGAAGTACGCAGTATTTT.

In DNA, the CDR3 is TGTGCCACCGGGGCTAGCGGCACAGATACGCAGTATTTT. Translation gives CATGASGTDTQYF. The chain carries TRBV15 and TRBJ2-3; tentatively, D is TRBD2 (6 bases). Between the trimmed V and J ends, which lost 8 bases and 1 base, there was a span of 10 bases. Germline CDR1 and CDR2: LNHNV and YYDKDF (reference sequence). CDR3 size: 13 residues. Using reference TRBV15 and TRBJ2-3 for the parts outside the CDR3, the full variable domain is DAMVIQNPRYQVTQFGKPVTLSCSQTLNHNVMYWYQQKSSQAPKLLFHYYDKDFNNEADTPDNFQSRRPNTSFCFLDIRSPGLGDTAMYLCATGASGTDTQYFGPGTRLTVL.

V usage is TRBV18 and J usage is TRBJ2-3; TRBD1 agrees at 9 bases. The CDR3 is 16 residues long. In germline, CDR1 is KGHSH, CDR2 LQKENI. V gave up 2 bases and J gave up 2 bases; unmatched junction bases: 5. The CDR3 sequence: CASSPIDRGYTDTQYF. The DNA for the CDR3 is TGTGCCAGCTCACCAATCGACAGGGGGTACACAGATACGCAGTATTTT.

In its sample, this clone was seen once. The V gene is TRBV7-2, the J gene TRBJ2-5, with D perhaps given as TRBD1 or TRBD2 (5 bases each). Deletions cut 1 base from V and 4 bases from J, with 10 bases between. Per germline, CDR1 SGHTA and CDR2 FQGNSA. CDR3 length equals 14 residues. Written as DNA, the CDR3 is TGTGCCAGCAGCTTAGTAGGGACGCGAGAGACCCAGTACTTC. Encoded protein: CASSLVGTRETQYF.

V is TRBV28 and J is TRBJ2-7; 9 bases map to TRBD1. The germline V gene encodes CDR1 MDHEN and CDR2 SYDVKM. The CDR3 runs 15 residues. V lost 5 bases to trimming and J lost 2 bases; unmatched junction nucleotides: 7. As DNA, the CDR3 is TGTGCCAGCAGTCGCACCGGGACAGGGACCTACGAGCAGTACTTC. Protein: CASSRTGTGTYEQYF.

This clone was observed at least ten times. This sequence joins TRBV18 and TRBJ2-2; no reliable D call. Between the trimmed V and J ends, which lost 3 bases and 5 bases, there was a span of 7 bases. CDR3 length: 13 amino acids. Germline assignment: CDR1 KGHSH and CDR2 LQKENI. CDR3 residues: CASSPSTTGELFF. The DNA of the CDR3 is TGTGCCAGCTCACCCTCAACGACCGGGGAGCTGTTTTTT. Together with reference TRBV18 and TRBJ2-2, the CDR3 gives the full variable domain: NAGVMQNPRHLVRRRGQEARLRCSPMKGHSHVYWYRQLPEEGLKFMVYLQKENIIDESGMPKERFSAEFPKEGPSILRIQQVVRGDSAAYFCASSPSTTGELFFGEGSRLTVL.

The rearrangement uses TRBV11-2 and TRBJ2-2; D gene uncertain. Germline V CDR1 and CDR2: SGHAT, FQNNGV. V was shortened by 2 bases and J by 1 base, with 8 bases between the two germline ends. CDR3 length: 15 residues. As DNA, the CDR3 is TGTGCCAGCAGCTTATGGACCTTGAACACCGGGGAGCTGTTTTTT. It is translated as CASSLWTLNTGELFF.

A word on this clone: It may be a read error: a sequence one base away is much more abundant. V is TRBV7-2 and J is TRBJ1-1; no clear D gene. This CDR3 has 14 amino acids. The germline V gene has CDR1 SGHTA and CDR2 FQGNSA. CDR3 loop: CASSLGAYDTETFF. The CDR3 DNA is TGTGCCAGCAGCTTGGGAGCATACGACACTGAAACTTTCTTT.

This rearrangement joins TRBV30 to TRBJ2-5, with D unresolved. This CDR3 contains 12 residues. Per germline, CDR1 GTSNPN and CDR2 SVGIG (reference sequence). The V end lost 2 bases, the J end lost 3 bases, and 7 bases lay between the germline ends. CDR3 residues: CAWSPTEETQYF. CDR3 bases: TGTGCCTGGAGTCCAACCGAAGAGACCCAGTACTTC.

Here the CDR3 DNA reads TGTGCCAGCAGTCGCTCGGGACTAGCCTACAATGAGCAGTTCTTC. Amino acids: CASSRSGLAYNEQFF. The rearrangement uses TRBV14 and TRBJ2-1, with 8 bases that match TRBD2. Germline V lookup: CDR1 SGHDN, CDR2 FVKESK. Trimming cost V 6 bases and J 2 bases; bases outside gene matches: 6. The CDR3 contains 15 residues.

The chain couples TRBV7-8 to TRBJ2-7; D perhaps matches TRBD2 (5 bases). The V and J ends lost 5 bases and 0 bases respectively, with 11 bases between them. CDR3 length: 14 amino acids. CDR1 SGHVS and CDR2 FQNEAQ come from the germline V gene. The DNA of the CDR3 is TGTGCCAGCAGCGCAACCGGGATCTCCTACGAGCAGTACTTC. Translation gives CASSATGISYEQYF.

The chain has TRBV19 and TRBJ2-5, with 13 bases identical to TRBD2. CDR1 and CDR2 (germline): LNHDA, SQIVND (reference sequence). With V trimmed by 5 bases and J by 4 bases, 7 bases remained unmatched. The CDR3 extends over 16 amino acids. CDR3 nucleotide sequence: TGTGCCAGTAGTTTCCGGACTAGCGGGAGTATAGAGACCCAGTACTTC. Encoded protein: CASSFRTSGSIETQYF.

This clone was seen many times. The gene calls are TRBV6-6 and TRBJ1-4; 7 positions agree with TRBD1. With V trimmed by 4 bases and J by 8 bases, 10 bases remained unmatched. The CDR3 runs to 15 residues. CDR1 and CDR2 (germline): MNHNY, SVGAGI (reference sequence). The CDR3: CASSSFRGRGEKLFF. The CDR3 bases are TGTGCCAGCAGTTCGTTTAGGGGGCGCGGGGAAAAACTGTTTTTT.

The rearrangement uses TRBV10-3 and TRBJ2-5, with D perhaps TRBD1 (5 bases). The CDR3 spans 13 residues. Germline V gene sequence: CDR1 ENHRY, CDR2 SYGVKD. With 5 bases removed from V and 6 bases from J, the gap between germline ends came to 13 bases. The CDR3 DNA reads TGTGCCATCAGTCCTGCAGGGATGCAGACCCAGTACTTC. It specifies CAISPAGMQTQYF.

The V and J genes are TRBV5-4 and TRBJ2-7; TRBD2 aligns across 7 bases. The J segment lost 3 bases and the V segment lost 4 bases, leaving 4 bases of the junction unmatched. CDR1 is SGHNT and CDR2 is YYREEE in the germline V gene (reference sequence). CDR3 length: 13 residues. The CDR3 DNA follows: TGTGCCAGCAGCCGGGACTATTACTACGAGCAGTACTTC. Encoded protein: CASSRDYYYEQYF.

V usage is TRBV7-9 and J usage is TRBJ1-4; no reliable D call. Germline-derived CDR1 and CDR2 are SEHNR and FQNEAQ (reference sequence). There are 12 residues in the CDR3. V gave up 11 bases and J gave up 5 bases, with 12 bases separating them. CDR3 DNA sequence: TGTGCCGCGAGTCGAGCAAATGAAAAACTGTTTTTT. Residues: CAASRANEKLFF.

V usage is TRBV7-6 and J usage is TRBJ2-5; perhaps TRBD1 as D (6 bases). The germline V and J ends were trimmed by 2 bases and 6 bases, with 16 bases remaining between them. Germline values: CDR1 SGHVS, CDR2 FNYEAQ. The CDR3 totals 15 residues. In DNA, the CDR3 is TGTGCCAGCAGCTTAAACTCACAGGGTTTAAAGACCCAGTACTTC. This gives the protein CASSLNSQGLKTQYF.

The chain employs TRBV7-8 and TRBJ2-1, with 14 bases lining up with TRBD2. Germline lookup yields CDR1 SGHVS and CDR2 FQNEAQ. CDR3 length: 15 amino acids. The trim removed 6 bases at V and 6 bases at J, leaving 4 bases unmatched. CDR3 protein: CASSSTSGRANEQFF. In DNA, the CDR3 is TGTGCCAGCAGTTCGACTAGCGGGAGGGCCAATGAGCAGTTCTTC.

The rearrangement links TRBV7-3 to TRBJ2-1; TRBD1 matches at 9 bases. Trimming at V came to 3 bases and at J to 7 bases, leaving 7 bases not matched to a gene. Per the germline V gene, CDR1 is SGHTA and CDR2 is FQGTGA. The CDR3 has 15 amino acids. The CDR3 here is CASSLGTGFRNEQFF. The CDR3 nucleotides read TGTGCCAGCAGCTTGGGGACAGGGTTTAGGAATGAGCAGTTCTTC.

The chain links TRBV11-3 to TRBJ2-1; TRBD1 is a possible D gene (5 bases). V dropped 5 bases and J dropped 10 bases, with 18 bases sitting between them. The germline V gene has CDR1 SGHNT and CDR2 YENEEA. The CDR3 runs to 14 residues. The CDR3 DNA follows: TGTGCCAGCAGCCCCGAGGCAGGGCGCGGCGAGCAGTTCTTC. It encodes CASSPEAGRGEQFF.

This clone was recorded at least ten times. The chain uses TRBV11-2 and TRBJ2-5; 7 positions agree with TRBD1. The CDR3 loop spans 15 amino acids. The V gene's germline CDR1 is SGHAT and CDR2 FQNNGV. Losses at the gene ends were 5 bases for V and 4 bases for J; bases not matched to a gene: 10. The CDR3 sequence: CASSPNTGVRETQYF. The CDR3, as DNA: TGTGCCAGCAGCCCGAATACAGGGGTAAGAGAGACCCAGTACTTC. Looking up the rest from reference TRBV11-2 and TRBJ2-5 gives the full variable domain: EAGVAQSPRYKIIEKRQSVAFWCNPISGHATLYWYQQILGQGPKLLIQFQNNGVVDDSQLPKDRFSAERLKGVDSTLKIQPAKLEDSAVYLCASSPNTGVRETQYFGPGTRLLVL.

In its sample, this clone was seen a few times. This sequence joins TRBV28 and TRBJ1-1; 7 bases line up with TRBD1. CDR1 MDHEN and CDR2 SYDVKM come from the germline V gene. The CDR3 is 15 amino acids. V shed 7 bases and J 4 bases; nucleotides not matched to a gene: 12. CDR3 coding DNA: TGTGCCAGCATCGAGGGGGCTTACGTGGGCACTGAAGCTTTCTTT. Translated: CASIEGAYVGTEAFF. Variable domain in full (rest from reference TRBV28 and TRBJ1-1): DVKVTQSSRYLVKRTGEKVFLECVQDMDHENMFWYRQDPGLGLRLIYFSYDVKMKEKGDIPEGYSVSREKKERFSLILESASTNQTSMYLCASIEGAYVGTEAFFGQGTRLTVV.

This clone occurred a few times. The chain joins TRBV5-6 to TRBJ1-2; 7 bases map to TRBD1. The germline V gene has CDR1 SGHDT and CDR2 YYEEEE. The junction had 5 bases not matched to a gene; V was cut back by 3 bases and J by 3 bases. The CDR3 is made up of 14 amino acids. CDR3 residues: CASSSGTVHYGYTF. CDR3 nucleotide sequence: TGTGCCAGCAGCTCGGGGACAGTCCACTATGGCTACACCTTC.

The J gene is TRBJ2-6, the V gene TRBV9; D unclear. Looked up from germline, CDR1 is SGDLS and CDR2 is YYNGEE. V was shortened by 2 bases and J by 0 bases, with 15 bases between the two germline ends. The CDR3 runs to 18 residues. The CDR3 is CASSVDRQITSGANVLTF. In DNA form, the CDR3 reads TGTGCCAGCAGCGTGGATAGGCAAATAACCTCTGGGGCCAACGTCCTGACTTTC.

This chain joins TRBV7-8 and TRBJ2-3; D might be TRBD1 (6 bases). This CDR3 is 15 amino acids long. Germline values: CDR1 SGHVS, CDR2 FQNEAQ. V shed 6 bases and J shed 0 bases, with 13 bases lying between them. CDR3 DNA sequence: TGTGCCAGCAGGGCTCCGGGACATAGCACAGATACGCAGTATTTT. Protein product: CASRAPGHSTDTQYF.

This clone was seen a single time. The V and J genes are TRBV6-1 and TRBJ1-4; no clear D. CDR3 length equals 15 residues. Trimming pared 6 bases from V and 6 bases from J, leaving 17 bases between. The germline CDR1 and CDR2 sequences are MNHNS and SASEGT. CDR3 region: CASRRTAVNDEKLFF. CDR3 nucleotide sequence: TGTGCCAGCAGGCGGACGGCCGTCAACGATGAAAAACTGTTTTTT.